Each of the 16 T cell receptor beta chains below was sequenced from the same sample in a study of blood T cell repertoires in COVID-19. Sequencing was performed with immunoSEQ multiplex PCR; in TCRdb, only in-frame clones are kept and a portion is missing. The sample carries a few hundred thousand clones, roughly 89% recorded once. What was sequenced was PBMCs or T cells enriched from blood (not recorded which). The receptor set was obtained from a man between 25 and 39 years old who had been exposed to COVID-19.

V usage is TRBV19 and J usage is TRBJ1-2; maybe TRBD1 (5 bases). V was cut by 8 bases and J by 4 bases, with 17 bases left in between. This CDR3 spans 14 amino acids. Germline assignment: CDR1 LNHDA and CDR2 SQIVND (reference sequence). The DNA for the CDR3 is TGTGCCAGTCAACAAGGGCGGGGCCCCTATGGCTACACCTTC. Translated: CASQQGRGPYGYTF. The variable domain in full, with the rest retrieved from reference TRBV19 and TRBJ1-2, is DGGITQSPKYLFRKEGQNVTLSCEQNLNHDAMYWYRQDPGQGLRLIYYSQIVNDFQKGDIAEGYSVSREKKESFPLTVTSAQKNPTAFYLCASQQGRGPYGYTFGSGTRLTVV.

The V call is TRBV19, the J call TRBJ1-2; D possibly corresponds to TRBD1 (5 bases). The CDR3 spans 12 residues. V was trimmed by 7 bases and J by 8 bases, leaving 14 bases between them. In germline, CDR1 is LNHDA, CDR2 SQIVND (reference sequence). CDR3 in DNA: TGTGCCAGTAACCTTCGGGGGGGAGGCTACACCTTC. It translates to CASNLRGGGYTF.

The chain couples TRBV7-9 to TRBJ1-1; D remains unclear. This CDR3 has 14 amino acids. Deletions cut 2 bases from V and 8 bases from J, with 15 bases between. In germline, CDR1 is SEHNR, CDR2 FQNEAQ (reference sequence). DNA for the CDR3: TGTGCCAGCAGCTTATGGTCCGGACGGAGGGAAGCTTTCTTT. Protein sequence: CASSLWSGRREAFF. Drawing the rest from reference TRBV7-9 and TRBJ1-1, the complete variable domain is DTGVSQNPRHKITKRGQNVTFRCDPISEHNRLYWYRQTLGQGPEFLTYFQNEAQLEKSRLLSDRFSAERPKGSFSTLEIQRTEQGDSAMYLCASSLWSGRREAFFGQGTRLTVV.

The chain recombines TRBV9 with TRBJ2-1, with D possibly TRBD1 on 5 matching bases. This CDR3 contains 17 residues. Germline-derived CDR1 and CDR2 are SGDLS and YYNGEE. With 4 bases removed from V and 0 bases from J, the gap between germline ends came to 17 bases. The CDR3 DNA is TGTGCCAGCAGCTCGACAGACTTCCCTAGCTCCTACAATGAGCAGTTCTTC. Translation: CASSSTDFPSSYNEQFF.

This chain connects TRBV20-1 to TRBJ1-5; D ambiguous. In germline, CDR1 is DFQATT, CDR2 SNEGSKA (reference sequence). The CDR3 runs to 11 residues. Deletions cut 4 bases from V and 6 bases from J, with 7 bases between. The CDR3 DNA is TGCAGTGCTACCTATACTCAGCCCCAGCATTTT. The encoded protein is CSATYTQPQHF.

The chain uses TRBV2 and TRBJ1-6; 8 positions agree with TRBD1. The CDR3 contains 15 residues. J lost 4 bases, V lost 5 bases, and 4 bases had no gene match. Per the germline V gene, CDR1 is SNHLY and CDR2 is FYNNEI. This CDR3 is CASSLGQGYNSPLHF. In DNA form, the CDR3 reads TGTGCCAGCAGTCTCGGACAGGGTTATAATTCACCCCTCCACTTT.

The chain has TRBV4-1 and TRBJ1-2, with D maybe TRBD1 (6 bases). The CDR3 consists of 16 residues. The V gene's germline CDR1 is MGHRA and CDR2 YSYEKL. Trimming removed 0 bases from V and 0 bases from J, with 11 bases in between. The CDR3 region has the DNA TGCGCCAGCAGCCAAGATTTTACAGGGACTAACTATGGCTACACCTTC. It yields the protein CASSQDFTGTNYGYTF.

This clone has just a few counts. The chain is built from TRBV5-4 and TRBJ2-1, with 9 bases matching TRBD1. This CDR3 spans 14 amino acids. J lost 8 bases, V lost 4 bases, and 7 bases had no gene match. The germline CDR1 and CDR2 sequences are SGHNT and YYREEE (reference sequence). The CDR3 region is CASSVDRGGDEQFF. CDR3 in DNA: TGTGCCAGCAGCGTCGACAGGGGGGGCGATGAGCAGTTCTTC.

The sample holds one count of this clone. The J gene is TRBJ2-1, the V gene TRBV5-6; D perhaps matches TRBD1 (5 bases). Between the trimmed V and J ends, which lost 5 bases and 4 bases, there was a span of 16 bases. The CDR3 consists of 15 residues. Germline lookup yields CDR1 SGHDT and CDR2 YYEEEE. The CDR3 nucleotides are TGTGCCAGCAGGGTACGAGACAGAAGGTACAATGAGCAGTTCTTC. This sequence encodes CASRVRDRRYNEQFF.

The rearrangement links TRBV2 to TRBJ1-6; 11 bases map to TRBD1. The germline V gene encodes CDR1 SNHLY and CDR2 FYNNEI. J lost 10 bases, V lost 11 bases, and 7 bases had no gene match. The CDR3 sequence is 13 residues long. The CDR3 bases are TGTGCCGGTCTCCGGGACAGGGGGTCACCCCTCCACTTT. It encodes CAGLRDRGSPLHF.

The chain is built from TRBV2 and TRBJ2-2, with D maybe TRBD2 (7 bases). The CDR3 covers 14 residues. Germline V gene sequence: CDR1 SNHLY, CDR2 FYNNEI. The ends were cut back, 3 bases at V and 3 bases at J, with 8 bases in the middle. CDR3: CASSEGGHTGELFF. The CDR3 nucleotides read TGTGCCAGCAGTGAGGGGGGGCACACCGGGGAGCTGTTTTTT.

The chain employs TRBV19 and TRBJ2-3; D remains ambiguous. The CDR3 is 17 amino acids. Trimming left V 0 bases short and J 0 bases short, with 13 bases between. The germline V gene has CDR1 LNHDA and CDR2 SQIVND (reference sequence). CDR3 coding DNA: TGTGCCAGTAGTATAGATCCGCGCGAAACTAGCACAGATACGCAGTATTTT. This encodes CASSIDPRETSTDTQYF.

The CDR3, as DNA: TGTGCCAGCAGTTTAAGCCACTATGGCTACACCTTC. Translating it yields CASSLSHYGYTF. The V and J genes are TRBV28 and TRBJ1-2; D is undetermined. Trimming cost V 2 bases and J 3 bases, with 4 bases left between them. Germline CDR1 is MDHEN and CDR2 is SYDVKM. This CDR3 has 12 amino acids.

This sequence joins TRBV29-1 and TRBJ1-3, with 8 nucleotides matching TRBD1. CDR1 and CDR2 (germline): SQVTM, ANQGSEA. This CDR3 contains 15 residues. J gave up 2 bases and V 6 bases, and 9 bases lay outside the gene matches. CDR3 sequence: CSVSSGGVPGNTIYF. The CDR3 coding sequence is TGCAGCGTCTCCTCAGGGGGCGTACCTGGAAACACCATATATTTT.

The CDR3 region is CASSYGTDSNQPQHF. The CDR3 coding sequence is TGTGCCAGCAGTTACGGGACAGATAGCAATCAGCCCCAGCATTTT. The chain combines TRBV6-5 with TRBJ1-5; 7 nucleotides align to TRBD1. J gave up 0 bases and V 2 bases, and 1 base lay outside the gene matches. This CDR3 spans 15 amino acids. Germline V CDR1 and CDR2: MNHEY, SVGAGI.

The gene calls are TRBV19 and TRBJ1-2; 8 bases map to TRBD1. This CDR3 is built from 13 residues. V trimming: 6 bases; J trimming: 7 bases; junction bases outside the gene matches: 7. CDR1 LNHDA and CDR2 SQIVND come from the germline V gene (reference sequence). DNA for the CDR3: TGTGCCAGTAGCCTAGGACAGGGTAGTGGCTACACCTTC. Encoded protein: CASSLGQGSGYTF.